This T cell receptor beta chain was captured in a study of T cells in Graves' hyperthyroidism and ophthalmopathy (dated by TCRdb to 2018 to 2020). Looking at the study overall: Peripheral blood was sampled at the time of initial diagnosis, prior to any treatment. A discovery cohort of about a hundred patients, approximately 45 with Graves' ophthalmopathy and 55 to 60 with stable Graves' hyperthyroidism, was used to find distinguishing TCR V-J signatures. Prospective prediction of ophthalmopathy was tested in an independent validation cohort of 18 to 20 hyperthyroidism patients and 15 to 17 patients who later progressed to ophthalmopathy. The 95 to 100 discovery patients were randomly divided into training and test sets at a 7:3 ratio. Thyroid tissue and blood T-cell repertoires from six Graves' hyperthyroidism patients were also compared in the study. After blood sampling, hyperthyroidism patients were treated with methimazole at a starting dose of 30 mg daily, and ophthalmopathy patients were treated with high-dose intravenous methylprednisolone. According to the paper, TCR Vbeta CDR3 sequencing was carried out on over 130 peripheral blood samples, which came from around 43 ophthalmopathy, about 75 hyperthyroidism and roughly 17 progressor patients.

Amplification of TCR beta CDR3 regions was carried out from RNA transcripts. The TCR CDR3 was subjected to a first round of RT-PCR using the HTBI primer set and the Qiagen OneStep RT-PCR kit. Libraries were constructed in a second round of multiplex PCR, after which size selection and purification were performed. The libraries were sequenced on an Illumina HiSeq2000 using paired-end 100 bp reads. On the study's bioinformatics: Raw data were processed with SOAPnuke, discarding reads with adapters, uncalled bases, mean Phred below 15, or no exact constant-primer or identifier match. High-quality paired reads were merged using COPE v1.2.5, and each unique nucleotide sequence was defined as a clonotype. MiTCR v1.1 was used to align the clonotypes against IMGT TRBV, TRBD and TRBJ reference segments. Only V-J combinations with frequency above 0.0001, covering approximately 99% of repertoires, were analysed. A TCS score was defined as the ratio of F50 (clonal expansion) to E x V (chaos), with BLOSUM62-based TCRdist applied between CDR3 peptides within each V-J. Welch's t-statistics and random forest reduced around 520 V-J features to about 12, which were used in a naive Bayes classifier (R e1071). The public reads were run again by TCRdb, first through fastp at Q25 and then through MiXCR, and only productive beta chains were kept. Rows are combined by CDR3 protein, so each entry shows the most common genes and DNA. The V and J calls were not made by the authors but by TCRdb's processing. Counted in this sample were 310,000 or so distinct CDR3 sequences; about a sixth of them appeared once. The ten largest clones represent less than 70% of the sample.

In the ophthalmopathy patients, disease was moderately to severely active, with a Clinical Activity Score of 3 or more, a NOSPECS grade of 4 or more, and a duration of less than 3 months. Any patient with an uncontrolled infection, another autoimmune disease, pregnancy or lactation was excluded. Clinical symptoms, serum thyroxine and TRAb, thyroid ultrasound, and orbital computed tomography formed the basis for the diagnoses. Ficoll-Paque density gradient centrifugation was used to isolate PBMCs from 8 to 10 ml of fresh peripheral blood. Total RNA was extracted using Trizol reagent, and RNA quality was assessed on an Agilent 2100 Bioanalyzer. What the work shows at the level of the full study, not this receptor alone: No statistical method was used to fix the sample size in advance, and group allocation was not hidden from the investigators. A model built on a 13 V-J signature distinguished ophthalmopathy from stable hyperthyroidism, reaching roughly 88% sensitivity and around 81% specificity in cross-validation and 80%/75% in testing. In validation, the model predicted progression to ophthalmopathy a median of about 6 months before onset, with about 71% sensitivity and just under 75% specificity. Most expanded thyroid clonotypes (frequency above 0.001) were also detected in blood, suggesting blood repertoires may reflect thyroid immune responses.

Reading from cysteine to phenylalanine, the CDR3 counts 20 amino acids. The entry retains the CDR3 DNA only, 60 bases that are in frame from base 1. Trimming costs V 6 bases and J 0 bases, and their ends lie 24 bases apart. For this clonotype: No antigen is known for it. Per-base quality was not reported, and no clone a single base away is much larger than it.

The sequencing input was blood. This receptor was taken from a woman aged 60 to 75 with Graves' ophthalmopathy. This sequence uses TRBV12-3 or TRBV12-4 and TRBJ2-6; the D gene is perhaps TRBD2, from 7 matching bases. The base sequence is TGTGCCAGCAGGGGGAGGGGGGGCCAGACACGAGCCTCTGGGGCCAACGTCCTGACTTTC. Its translation is CASRGRGGQTRASGANVLTF.